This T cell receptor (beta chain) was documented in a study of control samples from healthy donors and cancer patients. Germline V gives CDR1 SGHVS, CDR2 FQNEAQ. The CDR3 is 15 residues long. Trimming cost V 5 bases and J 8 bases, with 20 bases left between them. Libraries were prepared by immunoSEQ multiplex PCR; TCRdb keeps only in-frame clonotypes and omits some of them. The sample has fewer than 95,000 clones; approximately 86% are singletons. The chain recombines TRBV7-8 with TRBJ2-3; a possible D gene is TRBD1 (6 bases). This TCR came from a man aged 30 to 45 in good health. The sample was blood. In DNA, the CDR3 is TGTGCCAGCAGCCCGCGGACAGAATTTGCGGGTACGCAGTATTTT. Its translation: CASSPRTEFAGTQYF.